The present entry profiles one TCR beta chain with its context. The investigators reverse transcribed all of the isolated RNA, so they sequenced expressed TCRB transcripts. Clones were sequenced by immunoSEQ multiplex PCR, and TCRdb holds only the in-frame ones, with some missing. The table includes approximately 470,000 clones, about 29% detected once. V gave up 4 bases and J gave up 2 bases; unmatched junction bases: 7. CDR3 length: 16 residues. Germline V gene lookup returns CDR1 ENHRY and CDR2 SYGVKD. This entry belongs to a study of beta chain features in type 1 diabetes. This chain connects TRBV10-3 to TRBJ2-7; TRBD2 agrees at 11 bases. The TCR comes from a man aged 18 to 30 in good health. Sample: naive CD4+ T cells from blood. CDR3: CAISAATSGKAYEQYF. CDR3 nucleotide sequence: TGTGCCATCAGTGCCGCGACTAGCGGGAAAGCCTACGAGCAGTACTTC.